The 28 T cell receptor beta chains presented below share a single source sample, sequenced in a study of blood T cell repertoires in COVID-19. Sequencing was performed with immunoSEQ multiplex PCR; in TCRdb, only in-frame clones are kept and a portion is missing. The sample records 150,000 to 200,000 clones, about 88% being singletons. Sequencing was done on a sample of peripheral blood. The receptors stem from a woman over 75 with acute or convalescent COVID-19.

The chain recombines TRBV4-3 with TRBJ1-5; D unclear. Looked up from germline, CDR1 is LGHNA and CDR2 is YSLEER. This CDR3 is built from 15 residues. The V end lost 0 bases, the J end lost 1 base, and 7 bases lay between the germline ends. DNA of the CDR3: TGCGCCAGCAGCCAAGATTGGAGAAGCAATCAGCCCCAGCATTTT. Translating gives CASSQDWRSNQPQHF.

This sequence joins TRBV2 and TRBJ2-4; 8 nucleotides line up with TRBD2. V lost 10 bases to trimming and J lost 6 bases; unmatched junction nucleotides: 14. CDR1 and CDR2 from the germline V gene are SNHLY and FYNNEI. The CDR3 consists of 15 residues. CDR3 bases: TGTGCCACCTCGGGTGTGACTAGCGCTGTAAACATTCAGTACTTC. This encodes CATSGVTSAVNIQYF.

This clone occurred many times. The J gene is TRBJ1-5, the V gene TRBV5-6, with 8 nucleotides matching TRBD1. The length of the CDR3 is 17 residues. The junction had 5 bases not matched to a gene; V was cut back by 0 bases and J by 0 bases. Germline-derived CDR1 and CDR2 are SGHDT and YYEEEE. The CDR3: CASSLGQGSFSNQPQHF. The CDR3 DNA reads TGTGCCAGCAGCTTGGGACAGGGGTCCTTTAGCAATCAGCCCCAGCATTTT.

CDR3 residues: CASRAGTSSYNEQFF. The CDR3 DNA reads as TGTGCCAGTAGGGCCGGGACTAGCTCCTACAATGAGCAGTTCTTC. The V gene is TRBV19, the J gene TRBJ2-1; 8 bases match TRBD2. The CDR3 has 15 residues. CDR1 LNHDA and CDR2 SQIVND come from the germline V gene (reference sequence). J was trimmed by 0 bases and V by 6 bases; bases with no gene match: 4. The full variable domain, its missing parts supplied by reference TRBV19 and TRBJ2-1, is DGGITQSPKYLFRKEGQNVTLSCEQNLNHDAMYWYRQDPGQGLRLIYYSQIVNDFQKGDIAEGYSVSREKKESFPLTVTSAQKNPTAFYLCASRAGTSSYNEQFFGPGTRLTVL.

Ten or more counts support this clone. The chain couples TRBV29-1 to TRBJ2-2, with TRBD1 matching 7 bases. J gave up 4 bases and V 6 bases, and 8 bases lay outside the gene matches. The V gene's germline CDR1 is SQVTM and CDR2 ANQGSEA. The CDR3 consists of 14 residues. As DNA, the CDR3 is TGCAGCGTGGCCCGGGACAGAGGCACCGGGGAGCTGTTTTTT. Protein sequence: CSVARDRGTGELFF.

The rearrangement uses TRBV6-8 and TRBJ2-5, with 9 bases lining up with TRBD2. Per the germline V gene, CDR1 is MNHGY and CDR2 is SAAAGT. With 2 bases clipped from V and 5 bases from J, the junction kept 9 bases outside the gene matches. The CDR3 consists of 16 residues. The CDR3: CASSYGLAGKRETQYF. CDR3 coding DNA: TGTGCCAGCAGTTACGGGCTAGCGGGGAAAAGGGAGACCCAGTACTTC.

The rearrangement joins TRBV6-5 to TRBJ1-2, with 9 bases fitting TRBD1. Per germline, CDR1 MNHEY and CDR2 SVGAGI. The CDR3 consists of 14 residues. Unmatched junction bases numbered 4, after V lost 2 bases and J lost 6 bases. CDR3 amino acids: CASSYITGGNGYTF. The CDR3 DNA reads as TGTGCCAGCAGTTACATCACAGGGGGCAATGGCTACACCTTC.

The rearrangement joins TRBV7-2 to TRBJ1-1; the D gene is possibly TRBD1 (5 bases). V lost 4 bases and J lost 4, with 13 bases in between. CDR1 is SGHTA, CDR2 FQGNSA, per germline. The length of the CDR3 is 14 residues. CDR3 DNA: TGTGCCAGCAGCTCCTATAGGGGAATCACTGAAGCTTTCTTT. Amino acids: CASSSYRGITEAFF.

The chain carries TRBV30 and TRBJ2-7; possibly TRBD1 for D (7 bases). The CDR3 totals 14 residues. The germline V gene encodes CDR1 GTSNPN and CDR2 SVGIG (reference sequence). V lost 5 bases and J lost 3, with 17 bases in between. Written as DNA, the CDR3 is TGTGCCTGGGGGAGGAAAGGGACAGTCTACGAGCAGTACTTC. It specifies CAWGRKGTVYEQYF.

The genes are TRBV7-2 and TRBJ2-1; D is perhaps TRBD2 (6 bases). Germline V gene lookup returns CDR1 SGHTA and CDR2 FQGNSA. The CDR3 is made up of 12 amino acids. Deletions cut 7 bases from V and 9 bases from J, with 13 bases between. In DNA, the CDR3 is TGTGCCAGCAATCTGGAGGGCGGTGAGCAGTTCTTC. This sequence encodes CASNLEGGEQFF.

The CDR3 DNA follows: TGCGCCAGGTCACAGGGGGTCGGAAACATTCAGTACTTC. Residues: CARSQGVGNIQYF. The chain links TRBV10-2 to TRBJ2-4; TRBD1 agrees at 8 bases. This CDR3 has 13 residues. J lost 6 bases, V lost 9 bases, and 7 bases had no gene match. Germline CDR1 and CDR2: WSHSY and SAAADI.

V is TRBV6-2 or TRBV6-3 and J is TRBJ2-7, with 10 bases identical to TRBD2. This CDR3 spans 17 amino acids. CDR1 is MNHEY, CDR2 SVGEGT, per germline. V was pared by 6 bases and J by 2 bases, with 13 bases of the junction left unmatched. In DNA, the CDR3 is TGTGCCAGCAGCCCGGGTTGGAGCGGGGGGGCGACCTACGAGCAGTACTTC. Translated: CASSPGWSGGATYEQYF.

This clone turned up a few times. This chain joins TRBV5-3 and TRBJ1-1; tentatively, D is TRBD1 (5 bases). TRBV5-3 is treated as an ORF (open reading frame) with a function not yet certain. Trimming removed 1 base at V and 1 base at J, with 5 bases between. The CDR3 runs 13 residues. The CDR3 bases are TGTGCCAGAAGCTTGACAGGGAACACTGAAGCTTTCTTT. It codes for CARSLTGNTEAFF.

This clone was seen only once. CDR3 bases: TGTGCCAGCAGCTTAGCGGAGGGAATAGTGCAGTTCTTC. Protein sequence: CASSLAEGIVQFF. The chain couples TRBV7-2 to TRBJ2-1, with a tentative D call TRBD2 (6 bases). The germline gives CDR1 SGHTA, CDR2 FQGNSA. Trimming removed 0 bases at V and 12 bases at J, with 12 bases between. The CDR3 is made up of 13 amino acids. The entire variable domain, with the rest obtained from reference TRBV7-2 and TRBJ2-1, is as follows: GAGVSQSPSNKVTEKGKDVELRCDPISGHTALYWYRQSLGQGLEFLIYFQGNSAPDKSGLPSDRFSAERTGGSVSTLTIQRTQQEDSAVYLCASSLAEGIVQFFGPGTRLTVL.

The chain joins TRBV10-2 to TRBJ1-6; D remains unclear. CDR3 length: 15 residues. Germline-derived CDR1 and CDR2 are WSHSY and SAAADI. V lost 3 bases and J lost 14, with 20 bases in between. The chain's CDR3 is CASSESRAFNSALHF. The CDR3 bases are TGCGCCAGCAGTGAATCTCGAGCCTTCAATTCGGCCCTCCACTTT.

DNA for the CDR3: TGTGCCAGCAGCTTAGATCAAGGGGCCTATGGCTACACCTTC. Translating it yields CASSLDQGAYGYTF. The chain uses TRBV7-2 and TRBJ1-2; perhaps TRBD1 as D (5 bases). The germline V and J ends were trimmed by 1 base and 4 bases, with 10 bases remaining between them. Germline assignment: CDR1 SGHTA and CDR2 FQGNSA. This CDR3 has 14 amino acids.

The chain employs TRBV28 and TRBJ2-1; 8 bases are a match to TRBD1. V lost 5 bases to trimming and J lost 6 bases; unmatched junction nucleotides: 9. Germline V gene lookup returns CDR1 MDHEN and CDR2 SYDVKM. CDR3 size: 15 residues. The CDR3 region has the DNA TGTGCCAGCAGTACCAGGACAGGGATCTCCAATGAGCAGTTCTTC. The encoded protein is CASSTRTGISNEQFF.

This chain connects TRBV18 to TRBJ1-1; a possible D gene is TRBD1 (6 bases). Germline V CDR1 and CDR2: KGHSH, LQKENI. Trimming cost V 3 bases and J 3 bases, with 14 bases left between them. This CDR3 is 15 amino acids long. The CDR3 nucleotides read TGTGCCAGCTCACCTCAACAGGGAGCTCACACTGAAGCTTTCTTT. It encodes CASSPQQGAHTEAFF.

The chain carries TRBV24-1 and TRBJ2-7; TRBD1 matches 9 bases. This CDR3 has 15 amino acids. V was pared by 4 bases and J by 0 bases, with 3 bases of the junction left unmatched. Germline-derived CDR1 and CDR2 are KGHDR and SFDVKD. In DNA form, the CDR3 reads TGTGCCACCAGTGACCCGGGACAGGGCTCCTACGAGCAGTACTTC. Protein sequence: CATSDPGQGSYEQYF.

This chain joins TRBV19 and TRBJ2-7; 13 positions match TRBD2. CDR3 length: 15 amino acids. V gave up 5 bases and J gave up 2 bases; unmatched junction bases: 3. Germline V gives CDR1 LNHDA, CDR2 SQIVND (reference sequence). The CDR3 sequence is CASSLGLAGAYEQYF. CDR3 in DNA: TGTGCCAGTAGTCTCGGACTAGCGGGAGCCTACGAGCAGTACTTC. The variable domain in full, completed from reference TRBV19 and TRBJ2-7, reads DGGITQSPKYLFRKEGQNVTLSCEQNLNHDAMYWYRQDPGQGLRLIYYSQIVNDFQKGDIAEGYSVSREKKESFPLTVTSAQKNPTAFYLCASSLGLAGAYEQYFGPGTRLTVT.

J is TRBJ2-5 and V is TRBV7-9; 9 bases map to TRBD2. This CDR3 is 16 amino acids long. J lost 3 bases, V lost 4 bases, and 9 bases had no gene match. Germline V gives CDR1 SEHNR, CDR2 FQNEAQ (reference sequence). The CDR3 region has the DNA TGTGCCAGCAGCTCGAGAGAGCGGGGGGTTAAAGAGACCCAGTACTTC. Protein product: CASSSRERGVKETQYF.

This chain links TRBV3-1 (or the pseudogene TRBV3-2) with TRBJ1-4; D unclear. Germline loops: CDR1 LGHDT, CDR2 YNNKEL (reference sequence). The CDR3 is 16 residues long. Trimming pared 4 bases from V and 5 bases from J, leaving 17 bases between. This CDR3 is CASSPTPVRRNEKLFF. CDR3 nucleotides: TGTGCCAGCAGCCCGACTCCAGTGAGGCGGAATGAAAAACTGTTTTTT.

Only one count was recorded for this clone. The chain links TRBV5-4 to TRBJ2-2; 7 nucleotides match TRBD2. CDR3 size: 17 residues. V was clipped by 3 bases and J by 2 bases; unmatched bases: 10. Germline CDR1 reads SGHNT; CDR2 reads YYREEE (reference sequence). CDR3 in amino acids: CASSSPEGGSNTGELFF. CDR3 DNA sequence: TGTGCCAGCAGCTCTCCCGAAGGCGGGAGCAACACCGGGGAGCTGTTTTTT.

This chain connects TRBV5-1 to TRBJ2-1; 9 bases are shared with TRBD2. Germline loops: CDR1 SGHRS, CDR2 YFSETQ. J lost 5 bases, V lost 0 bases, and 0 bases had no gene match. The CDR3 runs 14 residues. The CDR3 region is CASSLEREDNEQFF. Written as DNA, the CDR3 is TGCGCCAGCAGCTTGGAGCGGGAGGACAATGAGCAGTTCTTC. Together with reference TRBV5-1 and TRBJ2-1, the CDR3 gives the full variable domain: KAGVTQTPRYLIKTRGQQVTLSCSPISGHRSVSWYQQTPGQGLQFLFEYFSETQRNKGNFPGRFSGRQFSNSRSEMNVSTLELGDSALYLCASSLEREDNEQFFGPGTRLTVL.

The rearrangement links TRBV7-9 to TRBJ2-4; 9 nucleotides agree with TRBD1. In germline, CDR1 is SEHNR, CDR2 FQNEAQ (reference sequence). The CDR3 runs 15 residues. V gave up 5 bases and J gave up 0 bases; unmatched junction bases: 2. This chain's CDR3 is CASSPDRGAKNIQYF. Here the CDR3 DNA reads TGTGCCAGCAGCCCGGACAGGGGAGCCAAAAACATTCAGTACTTC.

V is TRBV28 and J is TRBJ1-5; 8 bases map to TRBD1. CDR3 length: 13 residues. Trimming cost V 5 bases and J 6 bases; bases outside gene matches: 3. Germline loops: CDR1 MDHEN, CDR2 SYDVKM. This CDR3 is CASSAGGVQPQHF. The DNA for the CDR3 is TGTGCCAGCAGTGCAGGGGGCGTTCAGCCCCAGCATTTT.

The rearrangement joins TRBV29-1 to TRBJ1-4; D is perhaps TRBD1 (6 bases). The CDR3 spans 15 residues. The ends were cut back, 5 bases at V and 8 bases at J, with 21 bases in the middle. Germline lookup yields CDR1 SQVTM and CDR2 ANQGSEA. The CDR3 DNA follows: TGCAGCGTTAGTCAGGGGTCGGGTGTCGGAGAAAAACTGTTTTTT. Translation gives CSVSQGSGVGEKLFF.

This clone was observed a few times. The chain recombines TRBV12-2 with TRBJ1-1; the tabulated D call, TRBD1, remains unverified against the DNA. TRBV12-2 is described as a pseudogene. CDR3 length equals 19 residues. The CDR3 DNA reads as TGTGCAAGTCGCTTAGAGGGACAGGGAGGCTCTATTGGAACAGACGAAGCTTTCTTT. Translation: CASRLEGQGGSIGTDEAFF.